The 8 T cell receptor beta chains reported below all come from one sample, sequenced in a study of shared clonotypes between healthy human individuals. Data came from immunoSEQ multiplex PCR; TCRdb stores just in-frame clones and leaves some out. Among 2,500,000 or so clones listed, around 94% were seen once. The specimen was naive CD4+ T cells sorted from blood. As to subset: CD45RA+ positively selected. The receptors stem from a man between 18 and 35 years old in good health.

This clone was counted a single time. The rearrangement uses TRBV27 and TRBJ2-2; no clear D gene. Germline V CDR1 and CDR2: MNHEY, SMNVEV (reference sequence). Trimming removed 5 bases from V and 6 bases from J, with 4 bases in between. The CDR3 spans 11 residues. CDR3 sequence (DNA): TGTGCCAGCAGTCGCTCCGGGGAGCTGTTTTTT. This sequence encodes CASSRSGELFF.

The rearrangement uses TRBV4-3 and TRBJ2-3, with a tentative D call TRBD2 (5 bases). Looked up from germline, CDR1 is LGHNA and CDR2 is YSLEER. The CDR3 has 18 residues. The V and J ends lost 0 bases and 1 base respectively, with 17 bases between them. This CDR3 reads CASSQDSQRNFGTDTQYF. The DNA for the CDR3 is TGCGCCAGCAGCCAAGATTCCCAGCGGAACTTTGGCACAGATACGCAGTATTTT.

This rearrangement joins TRBV11-2 to TRBJ2-1; unclear D gene. Germline CDR1 is SGHAT and CDR2 is FQNNGV. The CDR3 sequence is 16 residues long. V lost 1 base to trimming and J lost 0 bases, with 10 bases between them. CDR3 nucleotide sequence: TGTGCCAGCAGCTTAGGTTCTAAGAGCTCCTACAATGAGCAGTTCTTC. It translates to CASSLGSKSSYNEQFF.

This clone was found once. The chain couples TRBV7-2 to TRBJ2-7, with D perhaps being TRBD1 or TRBD2 (5 bases each). The CDR3 length is 18 residues. V lost 3 bases, J lost 0 bases, and 21 bases lay in between. The V gene's germline CDR1 is SGHTA and CDR2 FQGNSA. The CDR3 is CASSFKGFQGPTSYEQYF. The CDR3 DNA reads as TGTGCCAGCAGCTTTAAGGGATTTCAGGGACCAACCTCCTACGAGCAGTACTTC. The full variable domain, completed using reference TRBV7-2 and TRBJ2-7, is GAGVSQSPSNKVTEKGKDVELRCDPISGHTALYWYRQSLGQGLEFLIYFQGNSAPDKSGLPSDRFSAERTGGSVSTLTIQRTQQEDSAVYLCASSFKGFQGPTSYEQYFGPGTRLTVT.

The chain joins TRBV27 to TRBJ1-1, with D unclear. Between the trimmed V and J ends, which lost 5 bases and 0 bases, there was a span of 10 bases. In germline, CDR1 is MNHEY, CDR2 SMNVEV (reference sequence). The CDR3 is 14 residues long. CDR3 region: CASSIRGMNTEAFF. Written as DNA, the CDR3 is TGTGCCAGCAGTATCCGCGGAATGAACACTGAAGCTTTCTTT.

The chain carries TRBV19 and TRBJ2-5, with a possible D match to TRBD2 (6 bases). Per germline, CDR1 LNHDA and CDR2 SQIVND (reference sequence). The CDR3 sequence is 14 residues long. V was cut by 5 bases and J by 1 base, with 11 bases left in between. CDR3 coding DNA: TGTGCCAGTAGTGCGGGACCGCGCCAAGAGACCCAGTACTTC. Its translation: CASSAGPRQETQYF.

V usage is TRBV7-9 and J usage is TRBJ2-7; TRBD2 matches at 9 bases. This CDR3 spans 14 amino acids. The J segment lost 3 bases and the V segment lost 3 bases, leaving 3 bases of the junction unmatched. Germline V gene sequence: CDR1 SEHNR, CDR2 FQNEAQ (reference sequence). For the CDR3, the DNA is TGTGCCAGCAGCTTGGGAGCGGGAGGCTACGAGCAGTACTTC. Translating gives CASSLGAGGYEQYF.

V is TRBV5-1 and J is TRBJ2-2; D not certain. The CDR3 is made up of 14 amino acids. Trimming shortened V by 0 bases and J by 8 bases, and 11 bases separated the two germline ends. Germline lookup yields CDR1 SGHRS and CDR2 YFSETQ. This CDR3 is CASSLDTSAGELFF. The CDR3 DNA follows: TGCGCCAGCAGCTTGGACACATCGGCGGGGGAGCTGTTTTTT.